One T cell receptor (beta chain) is described in this entry. Its antigen is not known. Time point defined: week 47, end of study. Vaccination used 300 ug of mutant IDH1 20-mer peptide per dose, with topical imiquimod. The source of the sample is a study of a mutant IDH1 vaccine in newly diagnosed glioma. Whole-study context: Weeks 35 and 47 hosted visits V12 and V13, respectively. Study-wide findings and caveats: Top-clonotype changes in peripheral T cells seemed unrelated to pseudoprogression.

Clones were sequenced by immunoSEQ multiplex PCR, and TCRdb holds only the in-frame ones, with some missing. In the table there are approximately 80,000 clones, approximately 80% of which are singletons. The length of the CDR3 is 18 residues. Germline V gene lookup returns CDR1 SGHVS and CDR2 FQNEAQ. The V end was cut by 5 bases, the J end by 5 bases, with 26 bases between. This chain links TRBV7-8 with TRBJ2-3; D may be TRBD2 (5 bases). The sample was PBMCs, taken from a glioma patient whose treatment included an IDH1 peptide vaccine. The sequence was collected from a man aged 35-49 years with glioma. CDR3 DNA sequence: TGTGCCAGCAGCCAGGACCCTCTGGCGGGTGCCCTAAGAGATACGCAGTATTTT. The encoded protein is CASSQDPLAGALRDTQYF.